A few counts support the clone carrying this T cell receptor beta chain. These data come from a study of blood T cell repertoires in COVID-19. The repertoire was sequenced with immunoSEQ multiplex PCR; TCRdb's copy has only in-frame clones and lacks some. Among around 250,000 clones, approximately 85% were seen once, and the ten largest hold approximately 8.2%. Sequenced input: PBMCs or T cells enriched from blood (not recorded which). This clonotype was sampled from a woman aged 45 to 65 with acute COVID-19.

CDR3 amino acids: CASSPTDGGGSHNEQFF. The CDR3 region has the DNA TGTGCCAGCAGCCCGACTGACGGCGGGGGATCCCACAATGAGCAGTTCTTC. The chain employs TRBV7-9 and TRBJ2-1; 7 bases map to TRBD2. CDR1 is SEHNR and CDR2 is FQNEAQ in the germline V gene (reference sequence). This CDR3 contains 17 residues. The ends lost 5 bases at V and 5 bases at J; junction bases unmatched: 15.